A selection of T cell receptor beta chains follows, all from one sample in a study of T cell repertoires in cytomegalovirus infection. TCRdb re-analysed the reads in MiXCR, keeping a single row per CDR3 protein. This repertoire shows around 800,000 distinct CDR3 sequences, approximately 29% found once; its top ten account for about an eighth. These receptors have no identified antigens. This specimen was cultured CD8+ T cells from PBMCs, taken from culture after CMV antigen stimulation. The receptors originated from a human donor in good health (CMV status not recorded). Some clones in this sample may be carry-over from other donors' samples. Each CDR3 is given without its conserved first and last residue. Each record gives: V gene, J gene, D gene, CDR3 protein. The D gene is left open where the match is weak.

V: TRBV7-9; J: TRBJ1-6; D: TRBD1; CDR3: ASSLATGGAGGSPLH
V: TRBV15; J: TRBJ2-7; D: TRBD2; CDR3: ATSDPASGEYEQY
V: TRBV6-6; J: TRBJ2-7; D: -; CDR3: ASSTHPEYEQY
V: TRBV7-8; J: TRBJ1-2; D: TRBD1; CDR3: ASSLSGTGNGYT
V: TRBV7-4; J: TRBJ2-5; D: -; CDR3: ASSTRDYQETQY
V: TRBV19; J: TRBJ2-1; D: TRBD2; CDR3: ASSLITGGSYNEQF
V: TRBV6-6; J: TRBJ2-1; D: TRBD2; CDR3: ASSLRWTAGGYYNEQF
V: TRBV6-2/TRBV6-3; J: TRBJ2-2; D: TRBD2; CDR3: ASSLTSGDTGELF
V: TRBV7-2; J: TRBJ1-1; D: TRBD1; CDR3: ASSWTGTGVDEAF
V: TRBV20-1; J: TRBJ2-7; D: TRBD2; CDR3: SARDVTSGGFSYEQY
V: TRBV15; J: TRBJ1-1; D: -; CDR3: ATSPWTGTEAF
V: TRBV12-5; J: TRBJ2-7; D: -; CDR3: ASGSNLGWGLEQY
V: TRBV7-9; J: TRBJ2-7; D: TRBD2; CDR3: ASSPPSGVSYEQY
V: TRBV5-1; J: TRBJ2-1; D: TRBD2; CDR3: ASSWRGGPGRYNEQF
V: TRBV27; J: TRBJ2-1; D: TRBD2; CDR3: ASSEGSGAHEQF
V: TRBV7-9; J: TRBJ1-5; D: -; CDR3: ASSLVSGSYNQPQH
V: TRBV4-1; J: TRBJ2-5; D: TRBD2; CDR3: ASSHPIAGRVLETQY
V: TRBV4-1; J: TRBJ1-1; D: TRBD1; CDR3: ASSQVPDRIMNTEAF
V: TRBV12-3/TRBV12-4; J: TRBJ1-1; D: -; CDR3: ASSLVINTEAF
V: TRBV7-3; J: TRBJ1-1; D: -; CDR3: ASSLTRKGRSTEAF
V: TRBV19; J: TRBJ1-2; D: -; CDR3: ASSAPGLAAIYGYT
V: TRBV12-3/TRBV12-4; J: TRBJ1-1; D: TRBD1; CDR3: ASNTRRGHTEAF
V: TRBV12-3/TRBV12-4; J: TRBJ2-1; D: -; CDR3: ASWSSGGNEQF
V: TRBV6-2/TRBV6-3; J: TRBJ2-1; D: TRBD2; CDR3: AISGGAGYEQF
V: TRBV28; J: TRBJ1-4; D: -; CDR3: ASRDIRRAKTNEKLF
V: TRBV7-2; J: TRBJ2-3; D: -; CDR3: ASSSRTNGGRTDTQY
V: TRBV6-5; J: TRBJ1-4; D: -; CDR3: ASSYSLGGVNEKLF
V: TRBV4-2; J: TRBJ2-1; D: TRBD2; CDR3: ASSQEQRGTYNEQF
V: TRBV29-1; J: TRBJ1-1; D: -; CDR3: SVHRDNTEAF
V: TRBV9; J: TRBJ2-5; D: -; CDR3: ASSVARGETQY
V: TRBV27; J: TRBJ2-7; D: TRBD2; CDR3: ASSLSTSGDEQY
V: TRBV6-5; J: TRBJ1-5; D: -; CDR3: ASSLQGFNQPQH
V: TRBV6-6; J: TRBJ1-1; D: -; CDR3: ASGPRGEAF
V: TRBV6-1; J: TRBJ2-7; D: TRBD2; CDR3: ASSEGLAGYDEQY
V: TRBV13; J: TRBJ2-7; D: -; CDR3: ASSLGVGEGGPSYEQY
V: TRBV29-1; J: TRBJ2-1; D: -; CDR3: SVGEGDHNEQF
V: TRBV11-2; J: TRBJ2-7; D: TRBD2; CDR3: ASRSGTTETFTYEQY
V: TRBV10-2; J: TRBJ2-7; D: -; CDR3: ASTLGGGMSSYEQY
V: TRBV7-9; J: TRBJ2-3; D: -; CDR3: ASSLAETRADTQY
V: TRBV7-9; J: TRBJ1-2; D: TRBD1; CDR3: ASSSTGQGANYGYT
V: TRBV11-2; J: TRBJ1-2; D: -; CDR3: ASSLAGTYGYT
V: TRBV9; J: TRBJ2-1; D: -; CDR3: ASSVVVGHEQF
V: TRBV28; J: TRBJ1-2; D: TRBD1; CDR3: ASSFGTARGYT
V: TRBV6-4; J: TRBJ2-1; D: TRBD1; CDR3: ASSETGTGEQF
V: TRBV5-4; J: TRBJ2-4; D: TRBD1; CDR3: ASSLADRAENIQY
V: TRBV19; J: TRBJ1-3; D: TRBD1; CDR3: ASSMPGQGTGNTIY
V: TRBV12-3/TRBV12-4; J: TRBJ2-7; D: -; CDR3: ASTPNRGLGYEQY
V: TRBV7-9; J: TRBJ1-1; D: -; CDR3: ASSLGQLP
V: TRBV12-3/TRBV12-4; J: TRBJ1-3; D: TRBD1; CDR3: ASNSGTAGNTIY
V: TRBV10-3; J: TRBJ2-5; D: -; CDR3: AISEPGLQETQY
V: TRBV7-9; J: TRBJ2-1; D: TRBD2; CDR3: ASSLGEGKTYNEQF
V: TRBV19; J: TRBJ2-3; D: TRBD2; CDR3: ASRGRRGGTDTQY
V: TRBV19; J: TRBJ2-1; D: -; CDR3: ASSMEVPSYNEQF
V: TRBV11-3; J: TRBJ2-1; D: TRBD1; CDR3: ASSVGQGNNEQF
V: TRBV12-3/TRBV12-4; J: TRBJ2-2; D: -; CDR3: ASNRDWVPGDTGELF
V: TRBV19; J: TRBJ2-5; D: -; CDR3: ASSAGVVEKETQY
V: TRBV2; J: TRBJ2-1; D: -; CDR3: ASSEAGTSYNEQF
V: TRBV19; J: TRBJ2-5; D: -; CDR3: ARSSYRLGRKETQY